The source of this TCR beta chain is a study of cytomegalovirus exposure and HLA in healthy donors. V was cut by 1 base and J by 1 base, with 13 bases left in between. The CDR3 length is 16 residues. Germline CDR1 is SGHDN and CDR2 is FVKESK. Regarding the study as a whole: Within an earlier analysis, most TCR beta V segments proved productive either about 87% or about 30% of the time. It was 164 TCR beta chains that were listed as cytomegalovirus-associated. Highest at DRB1 and lowest at HLA-C, TCR association rates differed among HLA loci in a later analysis.

A remark on this clone: The antigen is undetermined.

The PCR made use of 60 Vbeta and 13 Jbeta primers. Sequenced by immunoSEQ multiplex PCR; TCRdb stores in-frame clones only, minus some. The sample yields roughly 97,000 clones, 76% seen once. This TCR was recovered from a woman aged 18-30 years in good health and CMV-seropositive. This chain joins TRBV14 and TRBJ1-1, with a possible D match to TRBD1 (5 bases). Material: PBMCs. The CDR3 coding sequence is TGTGCCAGCAGCCAAGTGGGGGGACGGACGAACACTGAAGCTTTCTTT. This sequence encodes CASSQVGGRTNTEAFF.